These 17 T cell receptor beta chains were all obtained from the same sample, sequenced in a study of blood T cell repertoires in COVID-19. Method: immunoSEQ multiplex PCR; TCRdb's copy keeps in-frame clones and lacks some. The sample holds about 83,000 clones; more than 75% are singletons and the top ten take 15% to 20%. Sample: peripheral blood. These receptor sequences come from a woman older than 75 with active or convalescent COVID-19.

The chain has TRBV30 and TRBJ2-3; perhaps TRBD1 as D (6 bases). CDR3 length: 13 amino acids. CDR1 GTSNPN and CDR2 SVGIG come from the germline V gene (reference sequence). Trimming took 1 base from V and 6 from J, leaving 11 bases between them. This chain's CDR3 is CAWSGYREDTQYF. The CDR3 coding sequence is TGTGCCTGGAGTGGGTACAGGGAGGATACGCAGTATTTT. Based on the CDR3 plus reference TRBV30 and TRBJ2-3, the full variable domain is SQTIHQWPATLVQPVGSPLSLECTVEGTSNPNLYWYRQAAGRGLQLLFYSVGIGQISSEVPQNLSASRPQDRQFILSSKKLLLSDSGFYLCAWSGYREDTQYFGPGTRLTVL.

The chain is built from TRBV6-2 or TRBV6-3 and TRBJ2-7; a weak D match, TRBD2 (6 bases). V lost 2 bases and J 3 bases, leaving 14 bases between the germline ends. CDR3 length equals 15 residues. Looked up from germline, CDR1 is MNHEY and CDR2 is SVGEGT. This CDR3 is CASSYPAAGYYEQYF. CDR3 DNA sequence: TGTGCCAGCAGTTACCCCGCGGCGGGGTACTACGAGCAGTACTTC.

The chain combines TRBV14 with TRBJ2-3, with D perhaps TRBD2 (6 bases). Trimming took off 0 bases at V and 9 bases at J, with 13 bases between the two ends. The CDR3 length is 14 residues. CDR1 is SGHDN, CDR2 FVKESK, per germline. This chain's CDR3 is CASSQDNGAGTQYF. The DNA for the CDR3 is TGTGCCAGCAGCCAAGACAACGGGGCGGGGACGCAGTATTTT.

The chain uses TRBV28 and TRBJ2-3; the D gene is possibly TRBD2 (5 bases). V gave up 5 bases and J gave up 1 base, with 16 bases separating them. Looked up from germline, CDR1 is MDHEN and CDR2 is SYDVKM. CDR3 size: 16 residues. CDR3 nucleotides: TGTGCCAGCAGTCTCCGCGGGCGCCAGGGCACAGATACGCAGTATTTT. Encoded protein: CASSLRGRQGTDTQYF.

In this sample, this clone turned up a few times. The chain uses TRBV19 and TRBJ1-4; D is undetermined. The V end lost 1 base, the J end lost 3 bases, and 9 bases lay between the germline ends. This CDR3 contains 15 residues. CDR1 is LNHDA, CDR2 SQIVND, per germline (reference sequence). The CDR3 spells CASSIGGTSNEKLFF. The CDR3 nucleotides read TGTGCCAGTAGTATAGGAGGTACATCTAATGAAAAACTGTTTTTT.

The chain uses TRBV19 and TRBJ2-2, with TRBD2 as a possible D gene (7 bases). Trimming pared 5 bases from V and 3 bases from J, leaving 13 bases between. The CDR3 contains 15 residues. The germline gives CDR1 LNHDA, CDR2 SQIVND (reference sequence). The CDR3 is CASSPGGHDTGELFF. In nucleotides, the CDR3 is TGTGCCAGTAGTCCCGGGGGGCATGACACCGGGGAGCTGTTTTTT.

CDR3 sequence reads: CASTARTSLNYGYTF. CDR3 coding DNA: TGTGCCAGTACCGCCCGGACATCTCTCAACTATGGCTACACCTTC. The rearrangement links TRBV19 to TRBJ1-2; D is perhaps TRBD1 (5 bases). Germline CDR1 reads LNHDA; CDR2 reads SQIVND (reference sequence). Trimming stripped 7 bases from V and 2 bases from J, with 17 bases between. This CDR3 comprises 15 residues.

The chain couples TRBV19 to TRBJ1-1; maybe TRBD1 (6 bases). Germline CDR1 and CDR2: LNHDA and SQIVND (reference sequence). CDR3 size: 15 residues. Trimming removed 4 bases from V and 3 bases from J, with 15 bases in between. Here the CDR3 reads CASSNPGRGDTEAFF. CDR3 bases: TGTGCCAGTAGTAACCCAGGGAGGGGGGACACTGAAGCTTTCTTT.

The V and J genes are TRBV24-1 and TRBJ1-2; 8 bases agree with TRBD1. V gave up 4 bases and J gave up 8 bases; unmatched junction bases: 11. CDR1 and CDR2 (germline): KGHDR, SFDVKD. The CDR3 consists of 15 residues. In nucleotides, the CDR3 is TGTGCCACCAGTGACTCCGTCCAGGGGGCGCGGGGCTACACCTTC. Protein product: CATSDSVQGARGYTF.

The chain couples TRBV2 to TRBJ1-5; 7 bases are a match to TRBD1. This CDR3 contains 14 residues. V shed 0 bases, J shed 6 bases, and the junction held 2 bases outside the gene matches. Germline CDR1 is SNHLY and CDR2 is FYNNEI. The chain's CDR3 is CASSEAGGGQPQHF. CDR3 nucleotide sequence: TGTGCCAGCAGTGAAGCAGGGGGCGGTCAGCCCCAGCATTTT. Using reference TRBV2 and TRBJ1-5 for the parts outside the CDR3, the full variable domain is EPEVTQTPSHQVTQMGQEVILRCVPISNHLYFYWYRQILGQKVEFLVSFYNNEISEKSEIFDDQFSVERPDGSNFTLKIRSTKLEDSAMYFCASSEAGGGQPQHFGDGTRLSIL.

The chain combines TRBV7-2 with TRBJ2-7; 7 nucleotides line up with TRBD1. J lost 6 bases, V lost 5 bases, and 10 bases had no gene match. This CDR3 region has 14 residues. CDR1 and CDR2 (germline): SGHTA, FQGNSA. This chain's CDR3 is CASSLTGAGREQYF. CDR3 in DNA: TGTGCCAGCAGCCTTACAGGGGCCGGTCGCGAGCAGTACTTC.

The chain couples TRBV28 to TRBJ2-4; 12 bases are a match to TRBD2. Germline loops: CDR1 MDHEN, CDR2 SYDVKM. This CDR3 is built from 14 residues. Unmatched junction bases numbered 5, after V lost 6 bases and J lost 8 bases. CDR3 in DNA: TGTGCCAGCAGGCTAGCGGGGGGGCGTCACATTCAGTACTTC. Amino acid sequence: CASRLAGGRHIQYF.

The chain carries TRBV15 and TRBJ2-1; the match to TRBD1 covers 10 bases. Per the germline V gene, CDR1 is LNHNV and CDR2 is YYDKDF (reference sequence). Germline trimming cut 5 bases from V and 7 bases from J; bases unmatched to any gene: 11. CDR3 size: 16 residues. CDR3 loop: CATSAPLRTGGNEQFF. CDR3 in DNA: TGTGCCACCAGCGCACCCCTTAGGACAGGGGGTAATGAGCAGTTCTTC.

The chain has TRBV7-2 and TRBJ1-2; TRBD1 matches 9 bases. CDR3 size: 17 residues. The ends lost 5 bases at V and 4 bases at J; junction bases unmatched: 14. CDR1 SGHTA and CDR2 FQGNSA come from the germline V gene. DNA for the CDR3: TGTGCCAGCAGCCTTAGAGCGGCGGGACAGGGAGCCTATGGCTACACCTTC. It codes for CASSLRAAGQGAYGYTF.

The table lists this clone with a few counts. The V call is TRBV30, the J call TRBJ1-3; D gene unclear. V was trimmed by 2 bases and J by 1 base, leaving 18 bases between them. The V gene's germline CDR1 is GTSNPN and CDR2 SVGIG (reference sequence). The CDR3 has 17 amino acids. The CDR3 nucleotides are TGTGCCTGGAGTCCCCGTGCAGCGATCGGTTCTGGAAACACCATATATTTT. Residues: CAWSPRAAIGSGNTIYF.

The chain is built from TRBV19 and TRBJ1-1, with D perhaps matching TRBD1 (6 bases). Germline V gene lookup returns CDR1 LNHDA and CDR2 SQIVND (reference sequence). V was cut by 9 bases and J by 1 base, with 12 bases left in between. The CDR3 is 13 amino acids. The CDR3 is CASARGRNTEAFF. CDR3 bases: TGTGCCAGCGCGAGGGGGAGGAACACTGAAGCTTTCTTT.

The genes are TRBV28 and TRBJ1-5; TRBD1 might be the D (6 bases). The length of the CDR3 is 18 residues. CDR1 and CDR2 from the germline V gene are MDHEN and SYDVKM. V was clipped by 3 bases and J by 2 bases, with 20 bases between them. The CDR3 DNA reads TGTGCCAGCAGTTTTTCGGCGACAGGCCGTAGGGGCAATCAGCCCCAGCATTTT. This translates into CASSFSATGRRGNQPQHF.